The present TCR beta chain was sequenced within a study of cytomegalovirus exposure and HLA in healthy donors. Study as a whole: Among around 200 million T cells, an earlier analysis found roughly 110 million unique TCR beta sequences.

Findings of the study overall: Beyond CMV serostatus, there was no information to go on about immune exposure.

With 60 Vbeta and 13 Jbeta primers, the PCR was carried out. TCRdb's copy holds only in-frame clones and misses some; the assay was immunoSEQ multiplex PCR. The repertoire has about 120,000 clones, 60% to 80% of them found once; the top ten carry approximately 1.5%. J lost 6 bases, V lost 1 base, and 3 bases had no gene match. Germline V CDR1 and CDR2: GTSNPN, SVGIG (reference sequence). This CDR3 has 13 residues. As to this clone: Its antigen is not identified.

The clonotype was recovered from a female donor in good health and CMV-seronegative. The chain carries TRBV30 and TRBJ1-2, with TRBD1 matching over 9 bases. Source material: PBMCs. CDR3 residues: CAWSAGQGDGYTF. The CDR3 DNA sequence: TGTGCCTGGAGTGCGGGACAGGGAGATGGCTACACCTTC. The full variable domain, with the rest looked up from reference TRBV30 and TRBJ1-2, is SQTIHQWPATLVQPVGSPLSLECTVEGTSNPNLYWYRQAAGRGLQLLFYSVGIGQISSEVPQNLSASRPQDRQFILSSKKLLLSDSGFYLCAWSAGQGDGYTFGSGTRLTVV.